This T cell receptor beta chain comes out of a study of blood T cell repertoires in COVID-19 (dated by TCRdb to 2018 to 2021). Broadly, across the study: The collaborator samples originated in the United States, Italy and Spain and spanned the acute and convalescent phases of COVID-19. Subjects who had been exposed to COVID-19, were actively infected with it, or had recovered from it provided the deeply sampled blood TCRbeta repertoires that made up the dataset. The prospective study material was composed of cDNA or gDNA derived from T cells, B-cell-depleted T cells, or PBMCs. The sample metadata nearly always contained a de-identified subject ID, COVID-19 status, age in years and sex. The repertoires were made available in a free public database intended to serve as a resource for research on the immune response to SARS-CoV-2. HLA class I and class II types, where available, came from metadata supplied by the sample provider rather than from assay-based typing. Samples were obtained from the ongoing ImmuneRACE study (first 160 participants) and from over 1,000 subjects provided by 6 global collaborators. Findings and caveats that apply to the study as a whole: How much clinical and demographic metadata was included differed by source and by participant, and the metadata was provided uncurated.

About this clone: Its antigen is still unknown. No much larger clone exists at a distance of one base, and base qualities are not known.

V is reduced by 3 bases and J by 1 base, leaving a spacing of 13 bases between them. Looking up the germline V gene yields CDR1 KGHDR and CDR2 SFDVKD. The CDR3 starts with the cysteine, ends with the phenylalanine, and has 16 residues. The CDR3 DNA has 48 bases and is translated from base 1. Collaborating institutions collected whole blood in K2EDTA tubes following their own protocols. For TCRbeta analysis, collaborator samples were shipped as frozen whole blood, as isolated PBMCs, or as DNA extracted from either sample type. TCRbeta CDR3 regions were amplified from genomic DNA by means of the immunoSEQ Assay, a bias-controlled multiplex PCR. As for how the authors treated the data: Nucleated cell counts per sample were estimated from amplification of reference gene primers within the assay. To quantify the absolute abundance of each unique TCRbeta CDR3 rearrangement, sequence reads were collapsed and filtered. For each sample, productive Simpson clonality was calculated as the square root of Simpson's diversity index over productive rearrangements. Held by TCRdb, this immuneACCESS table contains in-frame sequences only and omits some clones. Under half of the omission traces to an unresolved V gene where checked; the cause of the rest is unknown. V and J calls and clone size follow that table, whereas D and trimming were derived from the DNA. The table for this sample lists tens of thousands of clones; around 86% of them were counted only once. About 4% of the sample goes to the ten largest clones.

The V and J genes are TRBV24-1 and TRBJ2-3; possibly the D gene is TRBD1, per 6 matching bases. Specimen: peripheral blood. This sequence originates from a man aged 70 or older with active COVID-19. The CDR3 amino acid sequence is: CATSDLRGFGTDTQYF. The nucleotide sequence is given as TGTGCCACCAGTGATCTCAGGGGTTTCGGCACAGATACGCAGTATTTT.